The 27 T cell receptor beta chains in this list originate from one sample, sequenced in a study of blood T cell repertoires in COVID-19. Clones were read by immunoSEQ multiplex PCR, and TCRdb kept only the in-frame ones, dropping some. The table lists roughly 290,000 clones, 70% to 90% of them singletons. Sequencing was carried out using PBMCs or T cells enriched from blood (not recorded which). The receptors shown here come from a woman under 40 who had recovered from COVID-19.

V usage is TRBV6-4 and J usage is TRBJ1-2; unclear D gene. V was pared by 6 bases and J by 7 bases, with 18 bases between. The CDR3 extends over 14 amino acids. Per the germline V gene, CDR1 is MRHNA and CDR2 is SNTAGT. In DNA form, the CDR3 reads TGTGCCAGCAGGAGGGATGTTTGGGCAGCTGGCTACACCTTC. This codes for CASRRDVWAAGYTF.

The gene calls are TRBV24-1 and TRBJ2-3; 14 bases line up with TRBD2. The CDR3 consists of 17 residues. The germline gives CDR1 KGHDR, CDR2 SFDVKD. The ends lost 3 bases at V and 3 bases at J; junction bases unmatched: 4. The CDR3 DNA sequence: TGTGCCACCAGTGATGCGACTAGCGGGGGGGGAACAGATACGCAGTATTTT. It is translated as CATSDATSGGGTDTQYF.

This sequence joins TRBV14 and TRBJ2-7; TRBD2 aligns across 12 bases. Trimming took 4 bases from V and 7 from J; bases not matched to a gene: 20. The CDR3 runs 19 residues. Germline CDR1 SGHDN, CDR2 FVKESK. As DNA, the CDR3 is TGTGCCAGCAGCCCCACCCTGGGACTAGCGGGTCGGCCGTCTAGGGAGCAGTACTTC. It is translated as CASSPTLGLAGRPSREQYF.

This clone appeared a few times. In nucleotides, the CDR3 is TGTGCCAGCAGCGCTCCCAGGACAGGGCCCTATGGCTACACCTTC. Translating it yields CASSAPRTGPYGYTF. This chain joins TRBV28 and TRBJ1-2, with 8 bases that match TRBD1. Germline CDR1 reads MDHEN; CDR2 reads SYDVKM. J was trimmed by 4 bases and V by 6 bases; bases with no gene match: 10. This CDR3 region has 15 residues.

V is TRBV19 and J is TRBJ2-1; a possible D gene is TRBD1 (6 bases). The CDR3 runs to 19 residues. From germline, CDR1 is LNHDA and CDR2 SQIVND (reference sequence). The V gene lost 1 base and the J gene lost 7 bases, with 26 bases spanning the gap. As DNA, the CDR3 is TGTGCCAGTAGTATAGTGGGAAGGGGGTTGTACAGGGTTGGGAATGAGCAGTTCTTC. Its protein product is CASSIVGRGLYRVGNEQFF.

The chain joins TRBV19 to TRBJ2-7, with 7 nucleotides matching TRBD1. Germline values: CDR1 LNHDA, CDR2 SQIVND (reference sequence). This CDR3 contains 14 residues. J gave up 3 bases and V 6 bases, and 8 bases lay outside the gene matches. The chain's CDR3 is CASRRTGGDYEQYF. CDR3 nucleotides: TGTGCCAGTAGGCGGACAGGAGGCGACTACGAGCAGTACTTC.

This chain connects TRBV27 to TRBJ1-5; TRBD1 might be the D (5 bases). Trimming left V 3 bases short and J 4 bases short, with 13 bases between. Germline CDR1 is MNHEY and CDR2 is SMNVEV (reference sequence). CDR3 length: 15 residues. The CDR3 DNA follows: TGTGCCAGCAGTTTTCAGGGATCTGGTAATCAGCCCCAGCATTTT. Translated, it gives CASSFQGSGNQPQHF.

The chain recombines TRBV9 with TRBJ2-3; 8 nucleotides align to TRBD2. The CDR3 has 16 amino acids. J lost 2 bases, V lost 0 bases, and 5 bases had no gene match. Germline V lookup: CDR1 SGDLS, CDR2 YYNGEE. The CDR3 DNA reads as TGTGCCAGCAGCGTAGAAGAGCGGGGGTACACAGATACGCAGTATTTT. It specifies CASSVEERGYTDTQYF.

This rearrangement joins TRBV28 to TRBJ2-3, with 11 positions matching TRBD2. The V gene's germline CDR1 is MDHEN and CDR2 SYDVKM. V lost 2 bases, J lost 1 base, and 11 bases stayed unmatched. The CDR3 runs 19 residues. The CDR3: CASSLPTSGSFGGTDTQYF. CDR3 DNA sequence: TGTGCCAGCAGTTTACCCACTAGCGGGAGTTTCGGTGGCACAGATACGCAGTATTTT.

The chain joins TRBV1 to TRBJ1-1; TRBD1, the table's D call, was not compared with the DNA. TRBV1 is a pseudogene locus. This CDR3 is built from 13 residues. CDR3 loop: CTSGGQANTEAFF. The CDR3 nucleotides are TGCACCAGCGGAGGACAGGCTAACACTGAAGCTTTCTTT.

The gene calls are TRBV12-3 or TRBV12-4 and TRBJ1-1, with no clear D. This CDR3 region has 12 residues. Trimming removed 3 bases at V and 4 bases at J, with 6 bases between. CDR3 sequence: CASSLRGTEAFF. The CDR3 nucleotides read TGTGCCAGCAGTTTGAGAGGCACTGAAGCTTTCTTT.

The chain links TRBV14 to TRBJ1-5, with D unclear. Between the trimmed V and J ends, which lost 2 bases and 4 bases, there was a span of 3 bases. The germline CDR1 and CDR2 sequences are SGHDN and FVKESK. The CDR3 has 12 amino acids. This chain's CDR3 is CASSQPNQPQHF. The DNA for the CDR3 is TGTGCCAGCAGCCAACCAAATCAGCCCCAGCATTTT.

The chain links TRBV28 to TRBJ2-3; no clear D. The CDR3 is made up of 14 amino acids. Germline CDR1 reads MDHEN; CDR2 reads SYDVKM. V lost 6 bases, J lost 3 bases, and 13 bases lay in between. The chain's CDR3 is CASSLPLATDTQYF. The CDR3 DNA is TGTGCCAGCAGCCTACCACTCGCGACAGATACGCAGTATTTT.

The chain uses TRBV15 and TRBJ2-4; 7 positions match TRBD1. V shed 1 base, J shed 5 bases, and the junction held 2 bases outside the gene matches. The germline gives CDR1 LNHNV, CDR2 YYDKDF (reference sequence). This CDR3 has 14 residues. CDR3 loop: CATSRAQGQNIQYF. DNA of the CDR3: TGTGCCACCAGCAGAGCACAGGGGCAAAACATTCAGTACTTC.

This chain joins TRBV3-1 (or the pseudogene TRBV3-2) and TRBJ2-2; the match to TRBD2 covers 12 bases. J gave up 8 bases and V 0 bases, and 19 bases lay outside the gene matches. The germline gives CDR1 LGHDT, CDR2 YNNKEL (reference sequence). The CDR3 spans 21 residues. The DNA of the CDR3 is TGTGCCAGCAGCCAAGATACGGGAGGACTAGCGGGACACCCGTTAGGGGGGGAGCTGTTTTTT. Its translation: CASSQDTGGLAGHPLGGELFF.

This sequence joins TRBV6-1 and TRBJ2-2; D gene ambiguous. From germline, CDR1 is MNHNS and CDR2 SASEGT. Trimming took 2 bases from V and 3 from J, leaving 7 bases between them. CDR3 length equals 14 residues. The CDR3 DNA sequence: TGTGCCAGCAGTGAATCCCTCTACACCGGGGAGCTGTTTTTT. It codes for CASSESLYTGELFF.

The CDR3 sequence: CASSIRGSRSEQFF. The CDR3 nucleotides read TGTGCCAGTAGTATTCGCGGGTCCAGGAGTGAGCAGTTCTTC. The rearrangement uses TRBV19 and TRBJ2-1; tentative D call: TRBD2 (5 bases). Germline CDR1 and CDR2: LNHDA and SQIVND (reference sequence). V lost 3 bases and J 9 bases, leaving 15 bases between the germline ends. This CDR3 is built from 14 residues.

The chain carries TRBV29-1 and TRBJ2-7, with D tentatively TRBD1 (5 bases). CDR1 and CDR2 from the germline V gene are SQVTM and ANQGSEA. The CDR3 totals 15 residues. V dropped 0 bases and J dropped 1 base, with 13 bases sitting between them. CDR3 amino acids: CSVEDSRGSSYEQYF. Written as DNA, the CDR3 is TGCAGCGTTGAAGATTCAAGGGGCTCTTCCTACGAGCAGTACTTC.

This clone has just one count. The V gene is TRBV9, the J gene TRBJ2-1, with 9 nucleotides matching TRBD2. V was clipped by 2 bases and J by 6 bases; unmatched bases: 6. Germline V gives CDR1 SGDLS, CDR2 YYNGEE. The CDR3 is made up of 15 amino acids. The CDR3 sequence is CASSVGAGGTNEQFF. The CDR3 DNA reads as TGTGCCAGCAGCGTTGGAGCGGGAGGAACCAATGAGCAGTTCTTC. The full variable domain, its missing parts supplied by reference TRBV9 and TRBJ2-1, is DSGVTQTPKHLITATGQRVTLRCSPRSGDLSVYWYQQSLDQGLQFLIQYYNGEERAKGNILERFSAQQFPDLHSELNLSSLELGDSALYFCASSVGAGGTNEQFFGPGTRLTVL.

The chain combines TRBV7-2 with TRBJ1-2; D unclear. Looked up from germline, CDR1 is SGHTA and CDR2 is FQGNSA. CDR3 size: 12 residues. V lost 5 bases and J lost 7, with 11 bases in between. CDR3 amino acids: CASSERLGGYTF. Written as DNA, the CDR3 is TGTGCCAGCAGCGAAAGACTTGGTGGCTACACCTTC.

This clone was observed a single time. The genes are TRBV2 and TRBJ2-3, with a possible D match to TRBD1 (7 bases). V lost 6 bases to trimming and J lost 1 base, with 20 bases between them. The CDR3 runs 17 residues. Germline CDR1 and CDR2: SNHLY and FYNNEI. The CDR3 DNA reads as TGTGCCAGCAGGGCGGGACAGCGTCGCGACGGCACAGATACGCAGTATTTT. Protein: CASRAGQRRDGTDTQYF.

Concerning this clone: Additional DNA sequences in this sample encode the identical CDR3. The V and J genes are TRBV7-9 and TRBJ2-1, with TRBD2 as a possible D gene (6 bases). The CDR3 spans 13 residues. Germline V lookup: CDR1 SEHNR, CDR2 FQNEAQ (reference sequence). Trimming removed 1 base at V and 8 bases at J, with 9 bases between. The CDR3 DNA follows: TGTGCCAGCAGCTTAGTGGGAGGAGATGAGCAGTTCTTC. Protein product: CASSLVGGDEQFF.

The V and J genes are TRBV29-1 and TRBJ2-7; tentatively, D is TRBD2 (5 bases). The V end was cut by 3 bases, the J end by 5 bases, with 11 bases between. The CDR3 covers 12 residues. Germline CDR1 SQVTM, CDR2 ANQGSEA. The CDR3 DNA reads as TGCAGCGTTGACGGGGTGCAGAACGAGCAGTACTTC. Protein: CSVDGVQNEQYF.

The DNA for the CDR3 is TGTGCCACCAGCGGCAGGGAAGAATACGAGCAGTACTTC. Its protein product is CATSGREEYEQYF. The rearrangement joins TRBV15 to TRBJ2-7; tentative D call: TRBD1 (5 bases). Deletions cut 5 bases from V and 4 bases from J, with 12 bases between. Germline V gene sequence: CDR1 LNHNV, CDR2 YYDKDF (reference sequence). This CDR3 contains 13 residues.

V gene TRBV2 combines with J gene TRBJ2-5; D is unresolved. The V end lost 6 bases, the J end lost 5 bases, and 16 bases lay between the germline ends. The CDR3 totals 14 residues. Germline lookup yields CDR1 SNHLY and CDR2 FYNNEI. The CDR3 region is CASSRSSNPETQYF. CDR3 nucleotides: TGTGCCAGCAGCCGGTCCTCAAATCCGGAGACCCAGTACTTC.

This rearrangement joins TRBV5-6 to TRBJ2-7; D ambiguous. V was shortened by 0 bases and J by 4 bases, with 11 bases between the two germline ends. The CDR3 totals 14 residues. Germline values: CDR1 SGHDT, CDR2 YYEEEE. This chain's CDR3 is CASSLGRPAYEQYF. The CDR3 nucleotides read TGTGCCAGCAGCTTGGGGCGGCCCGCATACGAGCAGTACTTC. Full variable domain (outside the CDR3, taken from reference TRBV5-6 and TRBJ2-7): DAGVTQSPTHLIKTRGQQVTLRCSPKSGHDTVSWYQQALGQGPQFIFQYYEEEERQRGNFPDRFSGHQFPNYSSELNVNALLLGDSALYLCASSLGRPAYEQYFGPGTRLTVT.

V usage is TRBV6-5 and J usage is TRBJ1-2; no reliable D call. Germline values: CDR1 MNHEY, CDR2 SVGAGI. CDR3 length equals 13 residues. The V end was cut by 2 bases, the J end by 2 bases, with 6 bases between. CDR3 residues: CASSYTENYGYTF. The DNA for the CDR3 is TGTGCCAGCAGTTACACCGAGAACTATGGCTACACCTTC.